The entry below describes one T cell receptor beta chain. This entry is derived from a study of blood T cell repertoires in COVID-19. The overall study: The samples span acute and convalescent COVID-19 from the United States, Italy and Spain. T cells, B-cell-depleted T cells, or PBMCs provided the cDNA or gDNA that served as material.

Original handling: Nucleated cell counts were estimated from reference gene primer amplification. The table came from immunoSEQ multiplex PCR; TCRdb's copy has only in-frame clones and leaves some out. Clonal size and the V and J genes are those of that table, whereas D and trimming came from the DNA. The data contain 300,000 or so clones, about 87% of them seen just once; the ten biggest clones take up 7.8%. Germline V gives CDR1 SQVTM, CDR2 ANQGSEA. V was clipped by 6 bases and J by 5 bases; unmatched bases: 7. The CDR3 has 13 amino acids. The source is a woman between 50 and 59 years old who had recovered from COVID-19. Sequencing was done on a sample of peripheral blood. The chain couples TRBV29-1 to TRBJ2-1; 7 bases are shared with TRBD1. The CDR3 coding sequence is TGCAGCGTCGAGGGACAGACCAACAATGAGCAGTTCTTC. Translation: CSVEGQTNNEQFF.